The 13 T cell receptor beta chains given below trace back to one sample, sequenced in a study of identifying expanded T cells in peripheral blood (dated by TCRdb to about 2019). Library preparation employed the immunoSEQ multiplex PCR assay. TCRdb took this table from immuneACCESS and kept in-frame rearrangements with V and J called. Such tables lack part of the clones; where checked against another copy, unresolved V genes explain under half of the gap, and the rest is unexplained. The sample table contains over 100,000 clones; only one count was recorded for about nine tenths of them. About 14% of the sample is in the top ten clones. The sequencing input was blood. The source of these receptors is a person aged 18 to 75 in good health.

This chain joins TRBV2 and TRBJ1-4; the D is unclear. The CDR3 spans 15 residues. Trimming shortened V by 6 bases and J by 0 bases, and 11 bases separated the two germline ends. Germline values: CDR1 SNHLY, CDR2 FYNNEI. DNA for the CDR3: TGTGCCAGCAGGGGTTTGGGGACAACTAATGAAAAACTGTTTTTT. The encoded protein is CASRGLGTTNEKLFF.

This clone was seen only a few times. This chain joins TRBV19 and TRBJ1-3; D is possibly TRBD1 (5 bases). The CDR3 covers 17 residues. Germline V gene data show CDR1 as LNHDA and CDR2 as SQIVND (reference sequence). V gave up 2 bases and J gave up 0 bases, with 14 bases separating them. CDR3 in DNA: TGTGCCAGTAGTATACCAAGAACAGGTGACTCTGGAAACACCATATATTTT. Translated, it gives CASSIPRTGDSGNTIYF.

The chain combines TRBV7-3 with TRBJ1-2; possibly TRBD1 for D (5 bases). The V and J ends lost 5 bases and 5 bases respectively, with 21 bases between them. The V gene's germline CDR1 is SGHTA and CDR2 FQGTGA. This CDR3 has 16 amino acids. The CDR3 region is CASSQYQGLIRYGYTF. The CDR3 nucleotides read TGTGCCAGCAGCCAATATCAGGGCCTAATTCGTTATGGCTACACCTTC.

This clone appeared a single time. The chain recombines TRBV7-3 with TRBJ2-3; 10 nucleotides line up with TRBD2. This CDR3 contains 15 residues. The V gene end was trimmed by 6 bases and the J gene end by 1 base; junction bases not matched to a gene: 4. Germline V gives CDR1 SGHTA, CDR2 FQGTGA. The CDR3 spells CASRPGTSGTDTQYF. The CDR3 nucleotides read TGTGCCAGCAGGCCCGGGACTAGCGGCACAGATACGCAGTATTTT.

This clone was seen just once. The chain has TRBV6-5 and TRBJ2-3; 10 bases align to TRBD1. V was pared by 2 bases and J by 5 bases, with 4 bases of the junction left unmatched. Germline lookup yields CDR1 MNHEY and CDR2 SVGAGI. This CDR3 region has 15 residues. The CDR3 DNA follows: TGTGCCAGCAGTTACGGGACAGGGGTGGAAGATACGCAGTATTTT. Its translation is CASSYGTGVEDTQYF.

The chain couples TRBV7-2 to TRBJ1-2; D possibly corresponds to TRBD1 (6 bases). The CDR3 consists of 14 residues. Between the trimmed V and J ends, which lost 5 bases and 5 bases, there was a span of 15 bases. The V gene's germline CDR1 is SGHTA and CDR2 FQGNSA. CDR3 loop: CASSDRTDLYGYTF. The CDR3 DNA follows: TGTGCCAGCAGCGATAGGACAGACCTATATGGCTACACCTTC.

The V and J genes are TRBV9 and TRBJ1-1; D possibly corresponds to TRBD1 (6 bases). V lost 3 bases and J lost 3, with 15 bases in between. The CDR3 spans 15 residues. The germline V gene has CDR1 SGDLS and CDR2 YYNGEE. Here the CDR3 DNA reads TGTGCCAGCAGCGCACCGACAGGAGGTGACACTGAAGCTTTCTTT. It specifies CASSAPTGGDTEAFF.

This chain uses TRBV7-3 with TRBJ1-2, with D hard to call. The CDR3 contains 16 residues. The germline V gene encodes CDR1 SGHTA and CDR2 FQGTGA. V lost 1 base and J lost 3, with 15 bases in between. CDR3 sequence (DNA): TGTGCCAGCAGCTTAATGGCCCCCGGGAGTCACTATGGCTACACCTTC. Protein: CASSLMAPGSHYGYTF. The full variable domain, completed using reference TRBV7-3 and TRBJ1-2, is GAGVSQTPSNKVTEKGKYVELRCDPISGHTALYWYRQSLGQGPEFLIYFQGTGAADDSGLPNDRFFAVRPEGSVSTLKIQRTERGDSAVYLCASSLMAPGSHYGYTFGSGTRLTVV.

The rearrangement uses TRBV6-1 and TRBJ2-7, with a possible D match to TRBD2 (5 bases). Trimming removed 7 bases at V and 1 base at J, with 17 bases between. This CDR3 has 15 residues. The V gene's germline CDR1 is MNHNS and CDR2 SASEGT. CDR3 nucleotides: TGTGCCAGCACCCAAGAGGGTACGGGGTCCTACGAGCAGTACTTC. Translated, it gives CASTQEGTGSYEQYF.

This chain connects TRBV10-3 to TRBJ2-5; the D is unclear. CDR3 length equals 12 residues. CDR1 is ENHRY, CDR2 SYGVKD, per germline. Trimming removed 11 bases at V and 0 bases at J, with 10 bases between. CDR3 sequence reads: CASGANQETQYF. In DNA form, the CDR3 reads TGTGCCTCGGGCGCGAACCAAGAGACCCAGTACTTC.

This clone was counted only a few times. The J gene is TRBJ1-2, the V gene TRBV6-1; D remains ambiguous. The V gene lost 8 bases and the J gene lost 7 bases, with 8 bases spanning the gap. The CDR3 covers 10 residues. Looked up from germline, CDR1 is MNHNS and CDR2 is SASEGT. The DNA of the CDR3 is TGTGCCAGCCTGGGTTTTGGCTACACCTTC. Its translation: CASLGFGYTF.

The chain recombines TRBV5-6 with TRBJ1-1; 7 bases are a match to TRBD1. The CDR3 is 15 residues long. Germline assignment: CDR1 SGHDT and CDR2 YYEEEE. The junction had 9 bases not matched to a gene; V was cut back by 4 bases and J by 3 bases. This CDR3 is CASSRTGARDTEAFF. CDR3 DNA: TGTGCCAGCAGCAGAACAGGGGCGAGGGACACTGAAGCTTTCTTT.

The V call is TRBV28, the J call TRBJ2-7, with TRBD1 as a possible D gene (6 bases). Trimming cost V 5 bases and J 3 bases, with 8 bases left between them. This CDR3 region has 12 residues. Germline values: CDR1 MDHEN, CDR2 SYDVKM. Here the CDR3 reads CASSLGGYEQYF. The DNA for the CDR3 is TGTGCCAGCAGTCTAGGGGGCTACGAGCAGTACTTC.